Listed here are 10 T cell receptor beta chains from one sample, sequenced in a study of T cell responses to AZD1222 COVID-19 vaccine. The protocol was immunoSEQ multiplex PCR, while the TCRdb copy is restricted to in-frame clones and leaves out a portion. The sample records around 100,000 clones, roughly 87% being singletons. The sample consisted of peripheral blood, taken on day 0 of AZD1222 vaccination. These receptors originate from an adult in good health.

This chain connects TRBV5-6 to TRBJ2-1; no clear D gene. The CDR3 runs to 14 residues. The V end lost 0 bases, the J end lost 8 bases, and 12 bases lay between the germline ends. Per germline, CDR1 SGHDT and CDR2 YYEEEE. CDR3 bases: TGTGCCAGCAGCTTGGGGTCCATTATAGATGAGCAGTTCTTC. Residues: CASSLGSIIDEQFF.

This clone was seen once. The chain joins TRBV7-3 to TRBJ2-3; tentatively, D is TRBD2 (6 bases). The V and J ends lost 7 bases and 1 base respectively, with 15 bases between them. Germline lookup yields CDR1 SGHTA and CDR2 FQGTGA. The CDR3 sequence is 15 residues long. CDR3 DNA: TGTGCCAGCAAGGGGACGGGGGTACGCACAGATACGCAGTATTTT. This translates into CASKGTGVRTDTQYF.

The rearrangement links TRBV5-8 to TRBJ1-1; D uncertain. The CDR3 has 13 residues. The V gene lost 4 bases and the J gene lost 4 bases, with 11 bases spanning the gap. Germline CDR1 is SGHTS and CDR2 is YDEGEE. The CDR3 coding sequence is TGTGCCAGCAGCCCCATCGACCTCACTGAAGCTTTCTTT. Residues: CASSPIDLTEAFF.

The chain joins TRBV3-1 (or the pseudogene TRBV3-2) to TRBJ1-6; TRBD1 matches at 8 bases. The V gene end was trimmed by 8 bases and the J gene end by 7 bases; junction bases not matched to a gene: 10. The germline V gene has CDR1 LGHDT and CDR2 YNNKEL (reference sequence). CDR3 length: 15 residues. The CDR3 loop is CASRRDRRTNSPLHF. DNA for the CDR3: TGTGCCAGCCGGAGGGACAGGCGCACAAATTCACCCCTCCACTTT.

The chain couples TRBV4-3 to TRBJ1-2, with D tentatively TRBD1 (5 bases). The CDR3 is made up of 16 amino acids. The germline V gene has CDR1 LGHNA and CDR2 YSLEER. With 4 bases removed from V and 4 bases from J, the gap between germline ends came to 19 bases. The DNA of the CDR3 is TGCGCCAGCAGCCCGGGGGTGGCCAACCACGCCTATGGCTACACCTTC. Protein product: CASSPGVANHAYGYTF.

This rearrangement joins TRBV2 to TRBJ2-7, with D possibly being TRBD1 (6 bases). This CDR3 spans 16 amino acids. The germline V gene encodes CDR1 SNHLY and CDR2 FYNNEI. The germline V and J ends were trimmed by 2 bases and 3 bases, with 17 bases remaining between them. The chain's CDR3 is CASSEWLRDTRYEQYV. CDR3 sequence (DNA): TGTGCCAGCAGTGAATGGCTTCGGGACACCCGCTACGAGCAGTACGTC.

The CDR3 sequence: CASTRRVGRHDYGYTF. CDR3 bases: TGTGCCAGCACCAGAAGGGTGGGCAGACACGACTATGGCTACACCTTC. The rearrangement joins TRBV3-1 (or the pseudogene TRBV3-2) to TRBJ1-2, with D unresolved. Trimming took off 7 bases at V and 3 bases at J, with 21 bases between the two ends. CDR1 and CDR2 (germline): LGHDT, YNNKEL (reference sequence). This CDR3 is 16 amino acids long.

A few counts support this clone. The chain links TRBV7-8 to TRBJ1-1; tentative D call: TRBD1 (5 bases). Germline V lookup: CDR1 SGHVS, CDR2 FQNEAQ. The CDR3 spans 14 residues. V was trimmed by 5 bases and J by 1 base, leaving 11 bases between them. Written as DNA, the CDR3 is TGTGCCAGCAGCATCAGGGAGGGGAACACTGAAGCTTTCTTT. It is translated as CASSIREGNTEAFF.

The chain links TRBV3-1 (or the pseudogene TRBV3-2) to TRBJ2-1, with TRBD2 matching 11 bases. CDR1 and CDR2 from the germline V gene are LGHDT and YNNKEL (reference sequence). CDR3 size: 17 residues. V was pared by 1 base and J by 4 bases, with 6 bases of the junction left unmatched. The CDR3 reads CASSQVRLAGTYNEQFF. In DNA, the CDR3 is TGTGCCAGCAGCCAAGTTCGACTAGCGGGGACTTACAATGAGCAGTTCTTC.

The V and J genes are TRBV27 and TRBJ1-6, with D unresolved. This CDR3 spans 13 amino acids. Trimming cost V 3 bases and J 3 bases, with 3 bases left between them. Looked up from germline, CDR1 is MNHEY and CDR2 is SMNVEV (reference sequence). DNA of the CDR3: TGTGCCAGCAGTTTGCACTATAATTCACCCCTCCACTTT. Protein sequence: CASSLHYNSPLHF.